Below, 14 T cell receptor beta chains from the same sample are listed, as sequenced in a study of T cell repertoires in cytomegalovirus infection. TCRdb ran MiXCR on the reads and lists one entry per CDR3 protein. The sample has about 770,000 distinct CDR3 sequences; almost 30% are singletons. Which antigens these TCRs recognize remains unknown. Sequencing used cultured CD8+ T cells from PBMCs, obtained from culture after CMV antigen stimulation. These receptors originate from a human donor in good health (CMV status not recorded). Some clones in this sample may be carry-over from other donors' samples.

The rearrangement links TRBV27 to TRBJ2-1, with D possibly matching TRBD1 (5 bases). Germline CDR1 reads MNHEY; CDR2 reads SMNVEV (reference sequence). Trimming cost V 3 bases and J 7 bases, with 19 bases left between them. This CDR3 region has 16 residues. CDR3 sequence: CASSFVGSERTNEQFF. The DNA for the CDR3 is TGTGCCAGCAGTTTCGTAGGGTCCGAGAGGACAAATGAGCAGTTCTTC.

This clonotype was seen once. A much larger clone lies a single base off, so this may be a read error. The rearrangement joins TRBV7-9 to TRBJ1-4, with 9 bases identical to TRBD1. V dropped 9 bases and J dropped 4; count of bases not matched to a gene: 15. Looked up from germline, CDR1 is SEHNR and CDR2 is FQNEAQ (reference sequence). This CDR3 is built from 17 residues. CDR3 bases: TGTGCCAGTCGATCCGGGACAGGGAGTCTTCTTAATGAAAAACTGTTTTTT. It translates to CASRSGTGSLLNEKLFF.

There are many counts of this clonotype. The chain is built from TRBV27 and TRBJ2-1, with D uncertain. This CDR3 has 11 residues. Trimming took off 6 bases at V and 7 bases at J, with 7 bases between the two ends. Per germline, CDR1 MNHEY and CDR2 SMNVEV (reference sequence). The CDR3 sequence is CASSLWNEQFF. CDR3 DNA: TGTGCCAGCAGCCTCTGGAATGAGCAGTTCTTC.

There are many counts of this clonotype. The chain combines TRBV6-6 with TRBJ1-5; D is possibly TRBD1 (5 bases). CDR3 size: 14 residues. V was shortened by 6 bases and J by 0 bases, with 9 bases between the two germline ends. Germline lookup yields CDR1 MNHNY and CDR2 SVGAGI (reference sequence). This CDR3 reads CASRTDYSNQPQHF. The DNA for the CDR3 is TGTGCCAGCAGGACAGATTATAGCAATCAGCCCCAGCATTTT.

This clonotype has at least ten counts. J is TRBJ1-2 and V is TRBV12-3 or TRBV12-4, with 10 bases aligning to TRBD1. This CDR3 has 19 amino acids. The V gene end was trimmed by 5 bases and the J gene end by 8 bases; junction bases not matched to a gene: 23. Here the CDR3 reads CASSPSFRDRGLGLRGYTF. In nucleotides, the CDR3 is TGTGCCAGCAGTCCCAGTTTTAGGGACAGGGGATTAGGACTACGGGGCTACACCTTC.

J is TRBJ2-7 and V is TRBV19; D might be TRBD1 or TRBD2, each matching 6 bases. V was clipped by 7 bases and J by 2 bases, with 27 bases between them. CDR3 size: 18 residues. Per germline, CDR1 LNHDA and CDR2 SQIVND (reference sequence). The DNA of the CDR3 is TGTGCCAGTACCCCAACTGGGGGGCGCCTCCGAGGGGCCTACGAGCAGTACTTC. Residues: CASTPTGGRLRGAYEQYF. The entire variable domain, with the rest obtained from reference TRBV19 and TRBJ2-7, is as follows: DGGITQSPKYLFRKEGQNVTLSCEQNLNHDAMYWYRQDPGQGLRLIYYSQIVNDFQKGDIAEGYSVSREKKESFPLTVTSAQKNPTAFYLCASTPTGGRLRGAYEQYFGPGTRLTVT.

The DNA of the CDR3 is TGCGCCAGCAGCCAACAGGGTCACCAAGAGACCCAGTACTTC. Its protein product is CASSQQGHQETQYF. The chain links TRBV4-1 to TRBJ2-5; the D gene is possibly TRBD1 (5 bases). Germline V lookup: CDR1 MGHRA, CDR2 YSYEKL. V dropped 2 bases and J dropped 0 bases, with 7 bases sitting between them. This CDR3 is 14 amino acids long.

J is TRBJ2-7 and V is TRBV15; TRBD1 matches 7 bases. Germline CDR1 and CDR2: LNHNV and YYDKDF (reference sequence). The CDR3 is 16 residues long. V dropped 0 bases and J dropped 6; count of bases not matched to a gene: 11. The CDR3 loop reads CATSRDPRQGKGEQYF. The CDR3 bases are TGTGCCACCAGCAGAGACCCGAGACAGGGAAAGGGCGAGCAGTACTTC.

The V gene is TRBV7-6, the J gene TRBJ1-5, with D tentatively TRBD1 (5 bases). The V gene's germline CDR1 is SGHVS and CDR2 FNYEAQ. V lost 1 base and J 3 bases, leaving 10 bases between the germline ends. The CDR3 runs to 15 residues. The DNA of the CDR3 is TGTGCCAGCAGCTTAGGGGCAGGGTTCAATCAGCCCCAGCATTTT. Its translation: CASSLGAGFNQPQHF.

This clonotype has just a few counts. The V gene is TRBV7-9, the J gene TRBJ1-6; D is ambiguous. CDR3 size: 12 residues. CDR1 is SEHNR and CDR2 is FQNEAQ in the germline V gene (reference sequence). The ends were cut back, 1 base at V and 10 bases at J, with 5 bases in the middle. In DNA form, the CDR3 reads TGTGCCAGCAGCTTAGACGGATCACCCCTCCACTTT. Its translation is CASSLDGSPLHF.

With respect to this clonotype: One end of the junction varies from germline; a read error may be responsible. This chain's CDR3 is CASGFLGGVKTEAFF. CDR3 DNA: TGTGCTAGTGGCTTCCTAGGGGGAGTGAAAACTGAAGCTTTCTTT. J is TRBJ1-1 and V is TRBV12-5; the D gene is possibly TRBD1 (6 bases). CDR1 is LGHNT, CDR2 FRNRAP, per germline. This CDR3 spans 15 amino acids.

J is TRBJ2-1 and V is TRBV15; D gene unclear. Trimming shortened V by 3 bases and J by 5 bases, and 5 bases separated the two germline ends. This CDR3 spans 12 amino acids. Per the germline V gene, CDR1 is LNHNV and CDR2 is YYDKDF (reference sequence). CDR3 region: CATSRSNNEQFF. CDR3 bases: TGTGCCACCAGCAGGTCAAACAATGAGCAGTTCTTC. The full variable domain, completed using reference TRBV15 and TRBJ2-1, is DAMVIQNPRYQVTQFGKPVTLSCSQTLNHNVMYWYQQKSSQAPKLLFHYYDKDFNNEADTPDNFQSRRPNTSFCFLDIRSPGLGDTAMYLCATSRSNNEQFFGPGTRLTVL.

The chain joins TRBV29-1 to TRBJ1-2; 9 nucleotides match TRBD1. The CDR3 is 12 residues long. The J segment lost 5 bases and the V segment lost 8 bases, leaving 6 bases of the junction unmatched. Germline assignment: CDR1 SQVTM and CDR2 ANQGSEA. In nucleotides, the CDR3 is TGCAGCTCCACGGGACAGGGATATGGCTACACCTTC. It translates to CSSTGQGYGYTF.

At least ten counts were recorded for this clonotype. The junction does not match germline at one end; this may be a read error. V and J are TRBV4-1 and TRBJ2-3, with D maybe TRBD2 (5 bases). The CDR3 has 13 amino acids. Germline-derived CDR1 and CDR2 are MGHRA and YSYEKL. In DNA, the CDR3 is TGTGCTAGCAGCCCCGGGCCCACAGATACGCAGTATTTT. As protein: CASSPGPTDTQYF.